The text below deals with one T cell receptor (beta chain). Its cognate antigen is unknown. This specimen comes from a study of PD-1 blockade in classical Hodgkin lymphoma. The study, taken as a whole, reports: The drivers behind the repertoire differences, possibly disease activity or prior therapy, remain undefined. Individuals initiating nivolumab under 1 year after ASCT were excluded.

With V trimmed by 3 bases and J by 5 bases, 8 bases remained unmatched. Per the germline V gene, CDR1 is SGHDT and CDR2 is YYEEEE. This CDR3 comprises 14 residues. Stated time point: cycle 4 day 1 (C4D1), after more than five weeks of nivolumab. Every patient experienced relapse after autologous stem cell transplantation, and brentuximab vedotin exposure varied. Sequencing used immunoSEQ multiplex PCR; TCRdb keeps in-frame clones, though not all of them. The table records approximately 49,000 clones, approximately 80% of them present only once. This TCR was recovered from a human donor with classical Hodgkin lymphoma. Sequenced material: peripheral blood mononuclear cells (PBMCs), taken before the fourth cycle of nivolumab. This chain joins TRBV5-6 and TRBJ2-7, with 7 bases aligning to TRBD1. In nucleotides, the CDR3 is TGTGCCAGCAGCTCCGACAGGGTCTGGGACGAGCAGTACTTC. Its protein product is CASSSDRVWDEQYF.